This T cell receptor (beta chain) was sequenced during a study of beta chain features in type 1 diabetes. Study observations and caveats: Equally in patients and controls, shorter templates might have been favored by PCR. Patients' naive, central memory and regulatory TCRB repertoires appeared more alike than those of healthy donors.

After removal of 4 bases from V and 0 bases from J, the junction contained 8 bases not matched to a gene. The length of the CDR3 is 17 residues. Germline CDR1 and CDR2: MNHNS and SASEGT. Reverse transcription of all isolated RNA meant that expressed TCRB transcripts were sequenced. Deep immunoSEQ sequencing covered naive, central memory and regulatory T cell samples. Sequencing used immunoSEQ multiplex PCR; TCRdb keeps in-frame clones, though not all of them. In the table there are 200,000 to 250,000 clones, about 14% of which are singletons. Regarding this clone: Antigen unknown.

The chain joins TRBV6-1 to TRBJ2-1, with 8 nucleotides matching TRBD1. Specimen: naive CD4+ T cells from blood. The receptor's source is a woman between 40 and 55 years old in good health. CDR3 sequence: CASSALSGGLSYNEQFF. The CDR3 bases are TGTGCCAGCAGTGCTCTCTCAGGGGGCCTCTCCTACAATGAGCAGTTCTTC.